What follows is one TCR beta chain and its context. This clonotype was seen ten or more times. Its antigen remains undetermined. No base-level quality is on record; no much larger clone is a single base apart. The data are from a study of neurological immune-mediated disorders (dated by TCRdb to between 2018 and 2021). A note on the overall study: The study compared peripheral blood TCR-beta repertoires of HTLV-I-associated myelopathy (HAM/TSP) patients, multiple sclerosis patients and healthy controls using UMI-based sequencing. Of the approximately 65 subjects in the cohort, about 14 were HAM/TSP patients, around 34 were multiple sclerosis patients, and 20 were healthy controls. Longitudinal samples, technical triplicates and paired sorted CD4+ and CD8+ T-cell subsets, alongside PBMC samples, were included among the roughly 97 TCR-beta libraries. Paper-wide results and their limitations: The highest TCR clonal expansion was observed in HAM/TSP patients, whereas the lowest was observed in MS patients, even when compared with healthy controls. No identical CDR3 amino acid sequences were shared among expanded clones across subjects, suggesting private TCR-beta repertoires in all groups.

cDNA was synthesized by template-switch 5'RACE using a primer carrying a 10-nucleotide random unique molecular identifier by which each TCR transcript was tagged. Every sequencing run covered 15-18 subjects and yielded more than 160 million TCR-beta sequences. The RNeasy kit was used to extract total RNA. Using the KAPA Real-time Library Amplification kit, TCR-beta VDJ regions were amplified with primers for the TCR constant region and the 5'RACE anchor. Sample indexes and Illumina adaptors were added in a first PCR, and a second PCR then increased library yield. After Ampure bead purification, the roughly 650 bp TCR product was size-selected on a 2% E-gel SizeSelection system. Before pooling, libraries had their quality checked on a Bioanalyzer, their concentration measured with Qubit, and their quantity determined with the Kapa Library Quantification kit. An Illumina HiSeq 2500 sequenced the libraries paired-end 2 x 150 bp. To increase sequence diversity, roughly 23-30% phiX was spiked into each library pool. For the original study's pipeline: The UMI-based MiGEC pipeline processed quality-filtered reads and removed over 85% of raw TCR sequences during error correction. VDJ genes were aligned to IMGT germline references, and each clonotype was defined by a unique CDR3 amino acid sequence together with V-J genes. Clonal expansion, Shannon diversity and CDR3 relatedness (CalcPairwiseDistances, ClusterSamples) were evaluated with VDJtools, and phylogenetic trees were built with CLCbio workbench. A clone was classed as expanded if it had 8 or more unique UMIs, a cutoff based on coefficient-of-variation modelling across technical triplicates. TCRdb passed the public sequencing reads through fastp at Q25 and MiXCR, retaining productive beta sequences. Each record represents a unique CDR3 protein, reported with the most common genes and DNA among its rows. TCRdb's processing, not the study's, gives the V and J calls here. This sample holds about 22,000 distinct CDR3 sequences; 8% to 13% were observed only once. The ten largest clones add up to about 20% of the sample.

Libraries from unsorted PBMCs were made from 2 million PBMCs kept in RNAlater at -80 degrees C until RNA extraction. PBMCs were separated from peripheral blood using Ficoll-Hypaque density gradient centrifugation and then cryopreserved in liquid nitrogen. The CDR3 has 15 amino acids, counting the end cysteine and phenylalanine. The DNA shown is the 45-base CDR3, in frame from base 1. V and J are trimmed by 3 bases and 6 bases, and the gene matches miss 9 bases of the junction. The clonotype was recovered from an older woman with HTLV-1-associated myelopathy (HAM/TSP). Sequenced material: PBMCs. In this chain, TRBV12-3 or TRBV12-4 is recombined with TRBJ1-2, with 8 bases aligning to TRBD1. The CDR3 protein is CASSFPTDRVHGYTF. The DNA sequence reads TGTGCCAGCAGTTTTCCCACGGACAGGGTCCATGGCTACACCTTC.